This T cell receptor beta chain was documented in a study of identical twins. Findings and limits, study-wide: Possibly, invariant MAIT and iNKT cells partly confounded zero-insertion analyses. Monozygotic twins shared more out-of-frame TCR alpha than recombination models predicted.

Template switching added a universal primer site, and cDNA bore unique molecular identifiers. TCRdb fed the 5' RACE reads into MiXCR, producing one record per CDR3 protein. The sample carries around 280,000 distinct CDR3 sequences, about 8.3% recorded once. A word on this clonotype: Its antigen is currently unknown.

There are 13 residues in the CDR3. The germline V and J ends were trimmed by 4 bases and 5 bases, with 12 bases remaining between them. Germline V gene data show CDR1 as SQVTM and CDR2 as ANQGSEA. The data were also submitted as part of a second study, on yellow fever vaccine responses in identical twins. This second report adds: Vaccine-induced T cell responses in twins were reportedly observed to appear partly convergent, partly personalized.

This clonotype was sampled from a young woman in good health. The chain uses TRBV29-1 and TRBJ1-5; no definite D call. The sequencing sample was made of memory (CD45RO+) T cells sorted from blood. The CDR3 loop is CSVAGSWDQPQHF. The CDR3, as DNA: TGCAGCGTTGCCGGGTCTTGGGATCAGCCCCAGCATTTT.